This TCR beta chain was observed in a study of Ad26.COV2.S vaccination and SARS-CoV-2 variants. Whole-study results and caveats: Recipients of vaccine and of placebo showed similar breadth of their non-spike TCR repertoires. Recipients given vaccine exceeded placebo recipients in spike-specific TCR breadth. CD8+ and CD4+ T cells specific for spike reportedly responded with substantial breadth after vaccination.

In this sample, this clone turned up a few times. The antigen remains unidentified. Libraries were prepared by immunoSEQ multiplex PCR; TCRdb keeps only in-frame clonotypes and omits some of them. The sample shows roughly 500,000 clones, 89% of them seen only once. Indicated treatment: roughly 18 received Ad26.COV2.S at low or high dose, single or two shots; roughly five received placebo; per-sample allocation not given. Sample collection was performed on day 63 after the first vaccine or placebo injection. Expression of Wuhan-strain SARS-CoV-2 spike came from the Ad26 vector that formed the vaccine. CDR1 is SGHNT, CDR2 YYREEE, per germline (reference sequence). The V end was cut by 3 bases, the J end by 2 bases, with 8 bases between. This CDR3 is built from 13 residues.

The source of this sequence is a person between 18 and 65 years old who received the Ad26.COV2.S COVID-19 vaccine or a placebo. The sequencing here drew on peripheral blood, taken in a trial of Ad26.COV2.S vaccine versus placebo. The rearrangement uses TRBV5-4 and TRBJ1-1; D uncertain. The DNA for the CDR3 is TGTGCCAGCAGCTCGGCTACTAACACTGAAGCTTTCTTT. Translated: CASSSATNTEAFF.